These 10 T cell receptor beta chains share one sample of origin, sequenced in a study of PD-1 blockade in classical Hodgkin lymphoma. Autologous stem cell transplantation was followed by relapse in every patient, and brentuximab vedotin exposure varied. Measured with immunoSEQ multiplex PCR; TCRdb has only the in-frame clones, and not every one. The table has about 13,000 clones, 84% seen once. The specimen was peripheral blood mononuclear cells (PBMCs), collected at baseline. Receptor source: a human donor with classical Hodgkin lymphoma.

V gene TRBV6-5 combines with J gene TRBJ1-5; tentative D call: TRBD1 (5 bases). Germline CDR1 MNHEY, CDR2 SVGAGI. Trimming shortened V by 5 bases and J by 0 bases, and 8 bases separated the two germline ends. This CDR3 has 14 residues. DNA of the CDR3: TGTGCCAGCAGTAGACAGTATAGCAATCAGCCCCAGCATTTT. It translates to CASSRQYSNQPQHF.

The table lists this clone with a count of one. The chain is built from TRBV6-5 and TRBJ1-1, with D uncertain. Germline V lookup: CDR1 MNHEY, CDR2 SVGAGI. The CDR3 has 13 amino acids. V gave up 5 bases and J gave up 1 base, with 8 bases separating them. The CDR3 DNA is TGTGCCAGCAGTAGGGCGAGGAACACTGAAGCTTTCTTT. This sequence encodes CASSRARNTEAFF.

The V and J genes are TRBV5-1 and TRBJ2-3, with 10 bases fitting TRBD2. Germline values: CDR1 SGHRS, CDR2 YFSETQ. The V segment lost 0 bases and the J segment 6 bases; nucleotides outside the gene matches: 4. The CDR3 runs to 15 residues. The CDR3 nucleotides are TGCGCCAGCAGCTTGGAGCTAGCGGGAGTGGATACGCAGTATTTT. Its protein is CASSLELAGVDTQYF.

The CDR3: CASSHQGTGSEAFF. The DNA of the CDR3 is TGTGCCAGCAGTCACCAGGGGACGGGTTCTGAAGCTTTCTTT. This chain uses TRBV6-6 with TRBJ1-1, with D perhaps matching TRBD1 (6 bases). The CDR3 loop spans 14 amino acids. Trimming left V 5 bases short and J 6 bases short, with 16 bases between. The germline CDR1 and CDR2 sequences are MNHNY and SVGAGI (reference sequence).

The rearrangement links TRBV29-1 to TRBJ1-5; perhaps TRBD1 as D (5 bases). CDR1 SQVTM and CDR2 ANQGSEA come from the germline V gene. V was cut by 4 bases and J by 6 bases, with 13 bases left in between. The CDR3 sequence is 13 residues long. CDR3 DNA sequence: TGCAGCGTTGTGGGGGGGATTGGTCAGCCCCAGCATTTT. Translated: CSVVGGIGQPQHF.

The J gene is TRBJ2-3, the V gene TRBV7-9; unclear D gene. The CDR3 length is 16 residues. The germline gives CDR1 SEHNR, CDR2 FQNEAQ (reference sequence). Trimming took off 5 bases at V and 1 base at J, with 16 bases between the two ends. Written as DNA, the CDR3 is TGTGCCAGCAGCGTCCGAACGAAGGGTGGCACAGATACGCAGTATTTT. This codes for CASSVRTKGGTDTQYF.

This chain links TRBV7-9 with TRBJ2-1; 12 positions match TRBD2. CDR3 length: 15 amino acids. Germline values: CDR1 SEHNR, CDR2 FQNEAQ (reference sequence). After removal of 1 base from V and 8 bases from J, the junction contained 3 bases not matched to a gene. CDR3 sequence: CASSLGLAGVDEQFF. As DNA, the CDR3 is TGTGCCAGCAGCTTAGGACTAGCGGGAGTCGATGAGCAGTTCTTC. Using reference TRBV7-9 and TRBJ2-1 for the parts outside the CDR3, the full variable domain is DTGVSQNPRHKITKRGQNVTFRCDPISEHNRLYWYRQTLGQGPEFLTYFQNEAQLEKSRLLSDRFSAERPKGSFSTLEIQRTEQGDSAMYLCASSLGLAGVDEQFFGPGTRLTVL.

The CDR3 reads CASSMLQGSGANVLTF. The CDR3 DNA is TGTGCCAGTAGTATGCTGCAGGGCTCTGGGGCCAACGTCCTGACTTTC. The chain recombines TRBV19 with TRBJ2-6; D may be TRBD1 (5 bases). This CDR3 is built from 16 residues. Per the germline V gene, CDR1 is LNHDA and CDR2 is SQIVND (reference sequence). Trimming took 3 bases from V and 0 from J, leaving 9 bases between them.

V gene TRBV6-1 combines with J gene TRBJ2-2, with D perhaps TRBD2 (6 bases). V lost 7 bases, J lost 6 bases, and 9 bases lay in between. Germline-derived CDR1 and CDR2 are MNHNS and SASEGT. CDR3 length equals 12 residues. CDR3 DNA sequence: TGTGCCAGCACCCGGGGGTCCGGGGAGCTGTTTTTT. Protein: CASTRGSGELFF.

This chain's CDR3 is CASKGLAGGPSPYEQYF. The CDR3 DNA is TGTGCCAGCAAGGGGCTAGCGGGAGGGCCGTCCCCTTACGAGCAGTACTTC. This chain links TRBV27 with TRBJ2-7; 12 positions match TRBD2. CDR1 and CDR2 from the germline V gene are MNHEY and SMNVEV (reference sequence). This CDR3 contains 17 residues. V trimming: 7 bases; J trimming: 4 bases; junction bases outside the gene matches: 14.